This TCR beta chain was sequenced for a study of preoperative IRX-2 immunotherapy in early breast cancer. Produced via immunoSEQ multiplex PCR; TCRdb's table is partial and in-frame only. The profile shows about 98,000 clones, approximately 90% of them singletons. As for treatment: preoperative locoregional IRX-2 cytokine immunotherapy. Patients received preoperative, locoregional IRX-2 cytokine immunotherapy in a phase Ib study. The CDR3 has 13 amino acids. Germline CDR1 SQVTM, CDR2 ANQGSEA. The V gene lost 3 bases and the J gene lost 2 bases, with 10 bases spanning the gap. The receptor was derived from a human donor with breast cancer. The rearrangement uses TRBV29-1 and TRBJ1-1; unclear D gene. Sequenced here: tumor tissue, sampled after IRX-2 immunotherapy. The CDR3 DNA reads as TGCAGCGTTGATCGGGCGGGTAACACTGAAGCTTTCTTT. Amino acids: CSVDRAGNTEAFF.